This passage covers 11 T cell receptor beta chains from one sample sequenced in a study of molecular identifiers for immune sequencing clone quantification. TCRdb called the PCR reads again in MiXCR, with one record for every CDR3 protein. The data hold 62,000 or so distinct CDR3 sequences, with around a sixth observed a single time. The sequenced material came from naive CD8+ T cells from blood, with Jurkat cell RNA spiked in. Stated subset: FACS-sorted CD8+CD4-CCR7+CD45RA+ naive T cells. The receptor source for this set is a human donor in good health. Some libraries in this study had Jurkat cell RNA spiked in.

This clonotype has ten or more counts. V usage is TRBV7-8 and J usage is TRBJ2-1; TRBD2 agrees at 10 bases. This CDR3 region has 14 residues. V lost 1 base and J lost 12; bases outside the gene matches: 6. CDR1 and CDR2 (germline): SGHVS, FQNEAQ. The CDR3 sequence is CASSLVPAGGGQFF. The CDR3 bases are TGTGCCAGCAGCTTAGTTCCAGCGGGAGGGGGGCAGTTCTTC.

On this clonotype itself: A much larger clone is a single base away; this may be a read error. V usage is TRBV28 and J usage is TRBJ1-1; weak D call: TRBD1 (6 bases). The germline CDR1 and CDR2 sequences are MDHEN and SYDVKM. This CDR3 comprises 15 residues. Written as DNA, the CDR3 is TGTGCCAGCAGTTTGTGGACAGCAAAGAACACTGGAGCTTTCTTT. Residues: CASSLWTAKNTGAFF.

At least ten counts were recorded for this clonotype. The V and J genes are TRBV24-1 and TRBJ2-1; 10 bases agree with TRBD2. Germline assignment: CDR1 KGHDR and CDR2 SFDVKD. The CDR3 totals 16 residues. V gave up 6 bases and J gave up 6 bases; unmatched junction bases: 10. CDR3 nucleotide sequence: TGTGCCACCAGTTCCCTAGCGGGAGTGTTTTTCAATGAGCAGTTCTTC. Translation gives CATSSLAGVFFNEQFF.

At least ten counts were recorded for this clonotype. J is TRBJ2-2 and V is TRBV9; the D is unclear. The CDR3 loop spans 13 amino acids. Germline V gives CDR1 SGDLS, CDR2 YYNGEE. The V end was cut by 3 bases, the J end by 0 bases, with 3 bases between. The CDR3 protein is CASSAANTGELFF. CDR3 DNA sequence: TGTGCCAGCAGCGCGGCGAACACCGGGGAGCTGTTTTTT.

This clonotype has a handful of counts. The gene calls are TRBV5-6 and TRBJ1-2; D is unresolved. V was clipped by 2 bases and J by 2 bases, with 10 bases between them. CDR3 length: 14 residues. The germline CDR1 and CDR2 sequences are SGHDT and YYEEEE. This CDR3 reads CASSFKTANYGYTF. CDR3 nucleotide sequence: TGTGCCAGCAGCTTCAAGACGGCAAACTATGGCTACACCTTC.

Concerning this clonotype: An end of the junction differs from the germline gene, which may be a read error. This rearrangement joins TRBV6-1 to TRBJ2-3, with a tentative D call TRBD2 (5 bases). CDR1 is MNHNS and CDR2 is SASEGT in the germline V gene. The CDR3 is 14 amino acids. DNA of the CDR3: TGTGCCAGCAGTACGACGGGATACACAAATACGCAGTATTTT. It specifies CASSTTGYTNTQYF.

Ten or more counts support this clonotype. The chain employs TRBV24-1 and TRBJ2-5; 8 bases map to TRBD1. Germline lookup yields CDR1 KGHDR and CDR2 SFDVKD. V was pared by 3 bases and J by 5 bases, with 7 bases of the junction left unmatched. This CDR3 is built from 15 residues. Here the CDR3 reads CATSDTAWDRETQYF. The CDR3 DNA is TGTGCCACCAGTGATACCGCGTGGGACAGGGAGACCCAGTACTTC.

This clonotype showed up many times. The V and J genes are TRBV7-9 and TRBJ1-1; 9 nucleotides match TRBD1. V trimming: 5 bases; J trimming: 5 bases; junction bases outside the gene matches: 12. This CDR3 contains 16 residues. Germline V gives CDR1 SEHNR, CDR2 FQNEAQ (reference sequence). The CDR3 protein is CASSPSGQGSHTEAFF. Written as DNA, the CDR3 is TGTGCCAGCAGCCCATCGGGACAGGGATCTCATACTGAAGCTTTCTTT.

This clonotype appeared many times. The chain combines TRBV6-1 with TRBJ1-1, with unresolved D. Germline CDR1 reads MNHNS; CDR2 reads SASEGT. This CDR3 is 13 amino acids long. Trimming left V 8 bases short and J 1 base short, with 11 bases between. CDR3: CASYVNPNTEAFF. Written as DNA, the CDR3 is TGTGCCAGCTACGTTAACCCGAACACTGAAGCTTTCTTT.

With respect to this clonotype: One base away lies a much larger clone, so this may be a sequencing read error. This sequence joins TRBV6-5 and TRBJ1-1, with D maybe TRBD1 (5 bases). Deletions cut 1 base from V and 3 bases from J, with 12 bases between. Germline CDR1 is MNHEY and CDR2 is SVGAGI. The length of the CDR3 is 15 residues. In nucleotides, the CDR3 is TGTGCCAGCAGTTACTTCAGGGCGGGGGACACTGAAGCTTTCTTT. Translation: CASSYFRAGDTEAFF.

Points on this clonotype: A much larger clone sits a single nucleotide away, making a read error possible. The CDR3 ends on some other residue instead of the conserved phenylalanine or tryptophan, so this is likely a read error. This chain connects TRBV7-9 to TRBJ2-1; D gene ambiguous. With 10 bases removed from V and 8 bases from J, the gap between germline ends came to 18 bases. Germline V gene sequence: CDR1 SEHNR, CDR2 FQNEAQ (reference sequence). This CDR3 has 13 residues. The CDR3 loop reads CANEIRTGHEQFC. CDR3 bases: TGTGCCAACGAAATCCGTACGGGCCATGAGCAGTTCTGC.